These T cell receptor beta chains were read from a single sample in a study of post-analysis software for immune sequencing data. Each CDR3 protein gets one entry after TCRdb re-called the PCR reads with MiXCR. The table lists 400,000 to 500,000 distinct CDR3 sequences, 39% of them singletons. The material sequenced was blood. The receptors were sampled from a girl aged 2-9 years with multiple sclerosis. CDR3s include the opening cysteine and the closing phenylalanine or tryptophan. D genes are given only for firm matches. Size is stated for part of the rows, as once, few or many counts, or as a class when the clone is expanded.

d_call | j_call | v_call | cdr3_length | clone_size | cdr3_aa | cdr3_nt
. | TRBJ2-7 | TRBV5-1 | 14 | few | CASSLQGGTYEQYF | TGCGCCAGCAGCTTGCAAGGCGGTACCTACGAGCAGTACTTC
. | TRBJ2-7 | TRBV10-3 | 13 | . | CAISQDRFGEQYF | TGTGCCATCAGTCAAGACAGGTTCGGAGAGCAGTACTTC
TRBD2 | TRBJ2-1 | TRBV20-1 | 15 | . | CSARFRGLVTNEQFF | TGCAGTGCTAGGTTCCGGGGACTAGTGACGAATGAGCAGTTCTTC
TRBD1 | TRBJ2-1 | TRBV6-4 | 16 | . | CASSDVTGWDIDEQFF | TGTGCCAGCAGTGACGTGACAGGGTGGGATATTGATGAGCAGTTCTTC
TRBD1 | TRBJ1-2 | TRBV5-1 | 16 | . | CASSQTGGSRSYGYTF | TGCGCCAGCAGTCAGACAGGGGGCAGTAGGAGCTATGGCTACACCTTC
. | TRBJ1-6 | TRBV7-9 | 18 | . | CASSFRGRPDTSNSPLHF | TGTGCCAGCAGCTTCCGGGGCAGGCCTGATACATCTAATTCACCCCTCCACTTT
. | TRBJ2-2 | TRBV20-1 | 14 | . | CSASRGGGTGELFF | TGCAGTGCTAGTCGCGGGGGCGGCACCGGGGAGCTGTTTTTT
. | TRBJ2-7 | TRBV6-2/TRBV6-3 | 16 | . | CASRRTGSRSSYEQYF | TGTGCCAGCAGAAGAACAGGTTCCAGGAGCTCCTACGAGCAGTACTTC
TRBD2 | TRBJ2-5 | TRBV7-8 | 17 | . | CASVGGRDQLIQETQYF | TGTGCCAGCGTGGGCGGGAGGGATCAGCTTATCCAAGAGACCCAGTACTTC
. | TRBJ2-7 | TRBV28 | 15 | . | CASSLAAASPYEQYF | TGTGCCAGCAGTTTGGCGGCGGCCAGCCCCTACGAGCAGTACTTC
TRBD2 | TRBJ2-1 | TRBV4-1 | 21 | . | CASSQGLLGLAGVSSYNEQFF | TGCGCCAGCAGCCAAGGGCTCTTGGGACTAGCGGGGGTGAGCTCCTACAATGAGCAGTTCTTC
. | TRBJ1-2 | TRBV5-6 | 16 | . | CASSSYALLANYGYTF | TGTGCCAGCAGCTCGTACGCCCTCTTAGCTAACTATGGCTACACCTTC
TRBD2 | TRBJ2-7 | TRBV6-5 | 14 | . | CTSSRTSGAYEQYF | TGTACCAGCTCTCGGACTAGTGGGGCCTACGAGCAGTACTTC